These 11 T cell receptor beta chains were all obtained from the same sample, sequenced in a study of regulatory T cells in long-lasting Graves disease. Time point in this sample: newly diagnosed GD, antithyroid drugs for less than 3 months. Making the TCR library involved RNA that had been extracted from PBMCs. Library construction for TCR beta used iRepertoire HTBI primers and Arm-PCR of CDR3 regions. TCRdb itself ran the multiplex PCR reads through MiXCR, one entry per CDR3 protein. The sample carries 350,000 to 500,000 distinct CDR3 sequences, around 15% recorded once. This same sample was also part of a study on T cells in Graves' hyperthyroidism and ophthalmopathy.

The sample was peripheral blood mononuclear cells (PBMCs), taken at new diagnosis, from a patient treated with antithyroid drugs. These receptors all stem from a woman in her 30s with Graves disease.

This clonotype was found many times. This chain joins TRBV4-3 and TRBJ2-1, with D perhaps TRBD1 or TRBD2 (6 bases each). The length of the CDR3 is 16 residues. Germline loops: CDR1 LGHNA, CDR2 YSLEER. V was shortened by 0 bases and J by 4 bases, with 13 bases between the two germline ends. The CDR3 nucleotides read TGCGCCAGCAGCCAAGATGAGAGGGGGGAATACAATGAGCAGTTCTTC. Protein: CASSQDERGEYNEQFF.

This clonotype was observed many times. The junction shows a germline mismatch at one end, possibly a read error. This chain joins TRBV4-3 and TRBJ2-7, with D perhaps matching TRBD2 (5 bases). Germline CDR1 LGHNA, CDR2 YSLEER. The CDR3 length is 16 residues. The CDR3 coding sequence is TGTGCCAGCAGCCGTGAATTGGCGGGTGTGTCCTACGAGCAGTACTTC. Residues: CASSRELAGVSYEQYF.

This clonotype occurred many times. The rearrangement uses TRBV7-2 and TRBJ1-5, with 7 bases identical to TRBD1. Germline-derived CDR1 and CDR2 are SGHTA and FQGNSA. Unmatched junction bases numbered 7, after V lost 5 bases and J lost 3 bases. The CDR3 is made up of 15 amino acids. CDR3 DNA: TGTGCCAGCAGCGCCGACAGGGTTCCCAATCAGCCCCAGCATTTT. Amino acid sequence: CASSADRVPNQPQHF.

This clonotype appeared once. This sequence joins TRBV28 and TRBJ1-4; the D gene is possibly TRBD1 (5 bases). CDR3 length: 17 amino acids. V lost 6 bases and J lost 4, with 21 bases in between. CDR1 and CDR2 from the germline V gene are MDHEN and SYDVKM. This chain's CDR3 is CASSAISGGGFNEKLFF. The DNA of the CDR3 is TGTGCCAGCAGCGCGATCTCCGGGGGAGGGTTTAATGAAAAACTGTTTTTT.

The chain employs TRBV27 and TRBJ1-2; D gene ambiguous. This CDR3 region has 13 residues. Germline CDR1 is MNHEY and CDR2 is SMNVEV (reference sequence). V lost 2 bases and J lost 4, with 8 bases in between. CDR3 in amino acids: CASSLGRGYGYTF. Here the CDR3 DNA reads TGTGCCAGCAGTTTAGGTCGCGGCTATGGCTACACCTTC.

This clonotype showed up just a few times. The chain carries TRBV27 and TRBJ2-1; TRBD1 matches at 8 bases. In germline, CDR1 is MNHEY, CDR2 SMNVEV (reference sequence). J gave up 0 bases and V 1 base, and 8 bases lay outside the gene matches. The length of the CDR3 is 18 residues. CDR3 sequence reads: CASSLFRAGGISYNEQFF. The CDR3 DNA is TGTGCCAGCAGTTTATTTAGGGCAGGGGGCATCTCCTACAATGAGCAGTTCTTC.

This clonotype has more than one count but fewer than ten. The chain uses TRBV6-1 and TRBJ2-3, with D uncertain. The germline V and J ends were trimmed by 8 bases and 0 bases, with 18 bases remaining between them. CDR3 length equals 16 residues. Germline values: CDR1 MNHNS, CDR2 SASEGT. CDR3 protein: CASPNGLAPSTDTQYF. The CDR3 coding sequence is TGTGCCAGCCCGAACGGCCTTGCTCCTAGCACAGATACGCAGTATTTT.

This clonotype came up a few times. This sequence joins TRBV12-3 or TRBV12-4 and TRBJ2-5; D unclear. The ends were cut back, 2 bases at V and 1 base at J, with 8 bases in the middle. This CDR3 is built from 14 residues. CDR3 loop: CASSLMLIQETQYF. The DNA of the CDR3 is TGTGCCAGCAGTTTAATGCTTATCCAAGAGACCCAGTACTTC.

This clonotype came up many times. The gene calls are TRBV12-3 or TRBV12-4 and TRBJ1-1; D gene ambiguous. Between the trimmed V and J ends, which lost 6 bases and 5 bases, there was a span of 13 bases. The CDR3 length is 13 residues. For the CDR3, the DNA is TGTGCCAGCAGGGGAAAGGGTTTTACTGAAGCTTTCTTT. It is translated as CASRGKGFTEAFF.

This clonotype was detected many times. The genes are TRBV18 and TRBJ2-5; either TRBD1 or TRBD2 may fit D (5 bases each). Per the germline V gene, CDR1 is KGHSH and CDR2 is LQKENI. The V end lost 0 bases, the J end lost 3 bases, and 14 bases lay between the germline ends. This CDR3 comprises 16 residues. DNA for the CDR3: TGTGCCAGCTCACCACCTATCACCGGGACCGAAGAGACCCAGTACTTC. This encodes CASSPPITGTEETQYF.

This clonotype has more than one count but fewer than ten. V gene TRBV27 combines with J gene TRBJ1-5, with 9 bases lining up with TRBD1. Germline values: CDR1 MNHEY, CDR2 SMNVEV (reference sequence). The CDR3 runs 15 residues. The V gene end was trimmed by 5 bases and the J gene end by 4 bases; junction bases not matched to a gene: 6. The CDR3 coding sequence is TGTGCCAGCAGTACAGGGGGCGCCGAGAATCAGCCCCAGCATTTT. Its protein product is CASSTGGAENQPQHF.